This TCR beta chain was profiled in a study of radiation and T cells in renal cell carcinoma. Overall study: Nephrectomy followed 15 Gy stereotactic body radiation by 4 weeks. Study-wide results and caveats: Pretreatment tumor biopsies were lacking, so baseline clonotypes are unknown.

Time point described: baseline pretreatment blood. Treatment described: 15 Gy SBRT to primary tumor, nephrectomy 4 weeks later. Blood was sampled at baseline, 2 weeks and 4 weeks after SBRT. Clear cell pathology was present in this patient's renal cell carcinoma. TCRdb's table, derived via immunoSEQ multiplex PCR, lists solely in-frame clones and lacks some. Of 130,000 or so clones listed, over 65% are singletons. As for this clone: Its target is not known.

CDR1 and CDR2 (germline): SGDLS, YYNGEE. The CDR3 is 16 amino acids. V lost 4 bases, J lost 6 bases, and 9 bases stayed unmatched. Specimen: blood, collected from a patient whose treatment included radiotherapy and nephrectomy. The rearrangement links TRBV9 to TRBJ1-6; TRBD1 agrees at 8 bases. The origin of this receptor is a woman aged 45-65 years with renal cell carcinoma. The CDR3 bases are TGTGCCAGCAGCCCCCAGACAGGGGCGCCTAATTCACCCCTCCACTTT. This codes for CASSPQTGAPNSPLHF.